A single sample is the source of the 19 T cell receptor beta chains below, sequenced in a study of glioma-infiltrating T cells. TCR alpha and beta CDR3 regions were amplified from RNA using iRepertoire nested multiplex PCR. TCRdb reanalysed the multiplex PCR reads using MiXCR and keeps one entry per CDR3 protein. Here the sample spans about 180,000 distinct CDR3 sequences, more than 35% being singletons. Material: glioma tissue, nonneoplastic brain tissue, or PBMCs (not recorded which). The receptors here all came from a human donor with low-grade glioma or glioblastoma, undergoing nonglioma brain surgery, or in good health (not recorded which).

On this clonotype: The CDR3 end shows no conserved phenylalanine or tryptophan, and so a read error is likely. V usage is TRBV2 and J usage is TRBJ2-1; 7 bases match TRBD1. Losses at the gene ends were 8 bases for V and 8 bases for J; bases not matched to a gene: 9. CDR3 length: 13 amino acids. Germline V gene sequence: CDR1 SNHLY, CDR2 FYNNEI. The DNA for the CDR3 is TGTGCCAGCTGGGACAGCCTATTCCATGAGCAGTTCTTA. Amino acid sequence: CASWDSLFHEQFL.

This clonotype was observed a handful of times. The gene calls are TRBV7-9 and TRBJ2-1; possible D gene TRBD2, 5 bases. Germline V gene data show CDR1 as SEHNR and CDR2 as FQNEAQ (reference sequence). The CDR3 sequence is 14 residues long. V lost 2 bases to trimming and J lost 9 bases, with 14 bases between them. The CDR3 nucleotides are TGTGCCAGCAGCTTAAACCCCACTAGTTTTGAGCAGTTCTTC. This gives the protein CASSLNPTSFEQFF.

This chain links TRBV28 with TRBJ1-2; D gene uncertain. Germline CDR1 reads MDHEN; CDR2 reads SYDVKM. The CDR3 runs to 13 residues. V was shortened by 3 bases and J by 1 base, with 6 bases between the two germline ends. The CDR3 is CASSLSFNYGYTF. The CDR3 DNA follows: TGTGCCAGCAGTTTGTCCTTTAACTATGGCTACACCTTC.

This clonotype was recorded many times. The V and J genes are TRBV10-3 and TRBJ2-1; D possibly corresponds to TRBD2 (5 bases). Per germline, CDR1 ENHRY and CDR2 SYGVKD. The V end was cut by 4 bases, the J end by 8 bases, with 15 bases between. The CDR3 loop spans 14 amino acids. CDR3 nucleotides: TGTGCCATCAGTGGTAGGAAAGGGAGCCATGAGCAGTTCTTC. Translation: CAISGRKGSHEQFF.

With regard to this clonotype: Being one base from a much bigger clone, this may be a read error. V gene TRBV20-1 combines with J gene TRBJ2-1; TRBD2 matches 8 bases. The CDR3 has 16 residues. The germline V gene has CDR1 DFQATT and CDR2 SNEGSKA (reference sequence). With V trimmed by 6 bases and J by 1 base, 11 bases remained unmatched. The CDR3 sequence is CSAAALTSASYNEQFF. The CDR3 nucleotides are TGCAGTGCAGCCGCCCTGACTAGCGCTTCCTACAATGAGCAGTTCTTC.

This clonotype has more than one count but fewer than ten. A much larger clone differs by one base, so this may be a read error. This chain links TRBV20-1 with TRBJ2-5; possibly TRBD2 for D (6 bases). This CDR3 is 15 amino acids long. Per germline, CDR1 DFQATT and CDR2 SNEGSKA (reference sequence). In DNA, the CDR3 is TGCAGTGCTAGAGATCTCGGGCTAGCGCAAGATACCCAGTACTTC. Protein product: CSARDLGLAQDTQYF.

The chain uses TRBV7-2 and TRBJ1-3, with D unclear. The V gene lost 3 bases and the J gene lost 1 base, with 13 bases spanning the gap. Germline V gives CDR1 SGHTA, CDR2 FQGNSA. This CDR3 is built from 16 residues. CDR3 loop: CASSFGSRLSGNTIYF. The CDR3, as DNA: TGTGCCAGCAGCTTCGGTTCACGACTTTCTGGAAACACCATATATTTT.

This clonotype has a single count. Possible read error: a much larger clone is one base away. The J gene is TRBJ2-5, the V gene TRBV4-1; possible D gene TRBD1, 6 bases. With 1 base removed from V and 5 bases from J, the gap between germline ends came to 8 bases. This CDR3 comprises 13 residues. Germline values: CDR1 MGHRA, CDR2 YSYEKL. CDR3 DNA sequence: TGCGCCAGCAGCCAAGCAGGGGATGAGACCCAGTACTTC. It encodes CASSQAGDETQYF.

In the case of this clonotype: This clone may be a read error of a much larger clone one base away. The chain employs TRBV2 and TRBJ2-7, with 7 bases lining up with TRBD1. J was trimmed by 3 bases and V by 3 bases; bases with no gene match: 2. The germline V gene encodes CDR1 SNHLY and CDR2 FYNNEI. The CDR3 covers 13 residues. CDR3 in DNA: TGTGCCAGCAGTGAGACAGGGTTCTACGAGCAGTACTTC. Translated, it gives CASSETGFYEQYF.

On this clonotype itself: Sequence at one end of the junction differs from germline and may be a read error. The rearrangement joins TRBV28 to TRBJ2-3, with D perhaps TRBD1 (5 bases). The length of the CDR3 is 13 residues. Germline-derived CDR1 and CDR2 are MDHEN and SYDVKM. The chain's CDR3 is CASSGGHTDTRYF. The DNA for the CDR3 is TGTGCCAGCAGCGGCGGACACACAGATACGCGGTATTTT.

Here the CDR3 DNA reads TGTGTTAGCAGTCTTGGGACAGTGGGAGCTTTCTTT. Protein product: CVSSLGTVGAFF. The chain uses TRBV6-2 or TRBV6-3 and TRBJ1-1; TRBD1 matches 7 bases. The germline V gene encodes CDR1 MNHEY and CDR2 SVGEGT. The CDR3 covers 12 residues.

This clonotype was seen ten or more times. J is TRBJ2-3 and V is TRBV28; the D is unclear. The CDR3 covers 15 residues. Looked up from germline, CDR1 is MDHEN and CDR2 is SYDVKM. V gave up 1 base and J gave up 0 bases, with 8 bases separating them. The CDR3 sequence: CASSLFESSTDTQYF. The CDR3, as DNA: TGTGCCAGCAGTTTATTCGAGTCTAGCACAGATACGCAGTATTTT.

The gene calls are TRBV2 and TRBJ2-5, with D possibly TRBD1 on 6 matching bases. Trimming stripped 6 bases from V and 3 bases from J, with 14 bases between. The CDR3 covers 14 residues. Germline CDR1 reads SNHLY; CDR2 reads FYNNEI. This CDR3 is CASSPRTAKETQYF. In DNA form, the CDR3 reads TGTGCCAGCAGCCCCAGGACAGCTAAAGAGACCCAGTACTTC.

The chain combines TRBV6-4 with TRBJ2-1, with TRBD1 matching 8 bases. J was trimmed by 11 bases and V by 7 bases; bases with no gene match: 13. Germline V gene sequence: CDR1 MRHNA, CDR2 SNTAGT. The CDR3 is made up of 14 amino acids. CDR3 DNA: TGTGCCAGCACCCCGACAGGGGCTCACGGTAAGCAGTTCTTC. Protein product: CASTPTGAHGKQFF.

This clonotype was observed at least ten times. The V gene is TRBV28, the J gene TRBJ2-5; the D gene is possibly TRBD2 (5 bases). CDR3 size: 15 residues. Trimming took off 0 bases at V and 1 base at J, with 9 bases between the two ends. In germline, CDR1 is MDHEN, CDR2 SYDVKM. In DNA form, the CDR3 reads TGTGCCAGCAGTTTATGGAGCGGCAGCCAAGAGACCCAGTACTTC. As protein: CASSLWSGSQETQYF.

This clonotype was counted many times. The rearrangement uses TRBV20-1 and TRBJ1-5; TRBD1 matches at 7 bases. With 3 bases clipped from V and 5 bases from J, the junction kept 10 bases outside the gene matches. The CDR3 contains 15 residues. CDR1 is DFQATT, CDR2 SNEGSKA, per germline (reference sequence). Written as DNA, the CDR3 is TGCAGTGCTAGTCCTGTCGACAGGGACGATCAGCCCCAGCATTTT. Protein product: CSASPVDRDDQPQHF.

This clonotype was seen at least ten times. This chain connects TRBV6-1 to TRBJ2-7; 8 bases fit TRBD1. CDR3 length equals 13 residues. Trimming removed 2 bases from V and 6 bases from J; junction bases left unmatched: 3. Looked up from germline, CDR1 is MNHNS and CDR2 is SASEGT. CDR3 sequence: CASSELDRGEQYF. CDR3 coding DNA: TGTGCCAGCAGTGAACTAGACAGGGGCGAGCAGTACTTC.

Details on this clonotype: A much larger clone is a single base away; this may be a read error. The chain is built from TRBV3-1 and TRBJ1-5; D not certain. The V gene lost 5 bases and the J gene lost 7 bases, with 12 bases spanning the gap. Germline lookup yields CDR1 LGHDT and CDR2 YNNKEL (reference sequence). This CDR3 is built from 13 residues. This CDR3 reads CASSERGSQPQHF. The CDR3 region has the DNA TGTGCCAGCAGCGAACGAGGGAGCCAGCCCCAGCATTTT.

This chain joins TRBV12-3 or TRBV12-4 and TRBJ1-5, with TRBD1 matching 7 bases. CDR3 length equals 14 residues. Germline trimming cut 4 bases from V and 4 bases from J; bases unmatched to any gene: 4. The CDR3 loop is CASSSTGANQPQHF. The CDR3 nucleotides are TGTGCCAGCAGTTCCACAGGGGCGAATCAGCCCCAGCATTTT.